The 30 T cell receptor beta chains given below trace back to one sample, sequenced in a study of blood T cell repertoires in COVID-19. Only in-frame clones appear in the TCRdb table, and some are missing; sequencing was by immunoSEQ multiplex PCR. The repertoire consists of approximately 300,000 clones, with approximately 90% occurring once and the leading ten covering over 5%. The sample was peripheral blood. Source of these receptors: a woman in her 50s with COVID-19, enrolled during active disease.

This sequence joins TRBV11-2 and TRBJ1-5; possible D gene TRBD1, 5 bases. The germline V gene encodes CDR1 SGHAT and CDR2 FQNNGV. The CDR3 is 14 residues long. Trimming took off 7 bases at V and 5 bases at J, with 15 bases between the two ends. This CDR3 is CASNPGPGYQPQHF. CDR3 coding DNA: TGTGCCAGCAACCCAGGTCCAGGGTATCAGCCCCAGCATTTT.

The chain combines TRBV10-3 with TRBJ1-2, with a weak D call TRBD1 (5 bases). V lost 0 bases and J lost 8, with 13 bases in between. Germline CDR1 reads ENHRY; CDR2 reads SYGVKD. CDR3 length: 14 residues. The CDR3 loop reads CAISESGTPGGYTF. The CDR3 DNA sequence: TGTGCCATCAGTGAGTCGGGGACTCCCGGCGGCTACACCTTC.

The chain has TRBV5-6 and TRBJ2-7; 7 positions agree with TRBD2. The V and J ends lost 4 bases and 3 bases, in that order; junction bases with no gene match: 7. The CDR3 is made up of 14 amino acids. Germline V gene sequence: CDR1 SGHDT, CDR2 YYEEEE. CDR3: CASSPVGGSYEQYF. CDR3 nucleotide sequence: TGTGCCAGCAGCCCCGTTGGCGGGAGCTACGAGCAGTACTTC.

The rearrangement links TRBV19 to TRBJ1-5; 7 bases are shared with TRBD1. Trimming took 8 bases from V and 2 from J; bases not matched to a gene: 6. Per germline, CDR1 LNHDA and CDR2 SQIVND (reference sequence). This CDR3 is 14 amino acids long. The CDR3 here is CASCADRGNQPQHF. The CDR3, as DNA: TGTGCCAGTTGCGCCGACAGGGGCAATCAGCCCCAGCATTTT.

The chain is built from TRBV6-5 and TRBJ1-2; D unresolved. Trimming removed 0 bases at V and 4 bases at J, with 9 bases between. CDR1 and CDR2 (germline): MNHEY, SVGAGI. CDR3 length equals 14 residues. In nucleotides, the CDR3 is TGTGCCAGCAGTTACTCAAAGCGGGCCTATGGCTACACCTTC. It encodes CASSYSKRAYGYTF.

The chain recombines TRBV15 with TRBJ2-3; the match to TRBD1 covers 10 bases. Germline trimming cut 3 bases from V and 3 bases from J; bases unmatched to any gene: 3. Germline lookup yields CDR1 LNHNV and CDR2 YYDKDF (reference sequence). CDR3 length equals 15 residues. The CDR3 loop is CATSRDRGTTDTQYF. CDR3 DNA: TGTGCCACCAGCAGGGACAGGGGGACGACAGATACGCAGTATTTT.

J is TRBJ2-5 and V is TRBV11-2; 11 positions match TRBD2. CDR1 and CDR2 (germline): SGHAT, FQNNGV. This CDR3 comprises 16 residues. After removal of 4 bases from V and 2 bases from J, the junction contained 6 bases not matched to a gene. CDR3 protein: CASSSTRLAGQETQYF. The CDR3 coding sequence is TGTGCCAGCAGCTCCACGAGACTAGCGGGGCAAGAGACCCAGTACTTC.

This chain links TRBV7-6 with TRBJ2-1; D gene uncertain. Trimming stripped 5 bases from V and 0 bases from J, with 17 bases between. The CDR3 has 17 residues. Germline-derived CDR1 and CDR2 are SGHVS and FNYEAQ. The CDR3 coding sequence is TGTGCCAGCAGCCCACCCCACTATCAGCCCTCCTACAATGAGCAGTTCTTC. The encoded protein is CASSPPHYQPSYNEQFF.

The chain is built from TRBV2 and TRBJ2-2, with 7 bases matching TRBD2. V lost 6 bases, J lost 2 bases, and 12 bases stayed unmatched. CDR3 size: 17 residues. In germline, CDR1 is SNHLY, CDR2 FYNNEI. CDR3 nucleotide sequence: TGTGCCAGCAGGGGAGGTGGGCTAGCGGCCAACACCGGGGAGCTGTTTTTT. Translating gives CASRGGGLAANTGELFF.

The chain employs TRBV28 and TRBJ1-2; the D is unclear. The CDR3 is 13 amino acids. Per germline, CDR1 MDHEN and CDR2 SYDVKM. V lost 6 bases and J 7 bases, leaving 15 bases between the germline ends. The CDR3 region is CASRESGRGGYTF. The DNA for the CDR3 is TGTGCCAGCAGAGAGTCAGGTCGGGGTGGCTACACCTTC.

The chain joins TRBV5-1 to TRBJ1-3; tentative D call: TRBD1 (5 bases). The CDR3 extends over 17 amino acids. Germline V gene data show CDR1 as SGHRS and CDR2 as YFSETQ. Deletions cut 2 bases from V and 0 bases from J, with 15 bases between. The CDR3 coding sequence is TGCGCCAGCAGCTTAAACCCACAGGCCTACTCTGGAAACACCATATATTTT. This translates into CASSLNPQAYSGNTIYF.

The V call is TRBV4-1, the J call TRBJ2-7; TRBD2 aligns across 11 bases. The CDR3 consists of 15 residues. V shed 0 bases, J shed 3 bases, and the junction held 1 base outside the gene matches. The germline CDR1 and CDR2 sequences are MGHRA and YSYEKL. The CDR3 protein is CASSQDGTSGYEQYF. CDR3 nucleotide sequence: TGCGCCAGCAGCCAAGATGGGACTAGCGGCTACGAGCAGTACTTC.

J is TRBJ2-7 and V is TRBV4-2; 7 bases fit TRBD2. Germline-derived CDR1 and CDR2 are LGHNA and YNFKEQ. This CDR3 region has 16 residues. The junction had 11 bases not matched to a gene; V was cut back by 6 bases and J by 0 bases. The CDR3 DNA follows: TGTGCCAGCAGACCTCAAGGCGGCGGGAGCTCCTACGAGCAGTACTTC. Its protein product is CASRPQGGGSSYEQYF.

The chain carries TRBV3-1 (or the pseudogene TRBV3-2) and TRBJ1-2; D uncertain. This CDR3 contains 12 residues. V shed 4 bases and J shed 7 bases, with 10 bases lying between them. Looked up from germline, CDR1 is LGHDT and CDR2 is YNNKEL (reference sequence). The chain's CDR3 is CASSRVPGGYTF. CDR3 in DNA: TGTGCCAGCAGCCGCGTTCCCGGTGGCTACACCTTC.

The genes are TRBV19 and TRBJ2-7; TRBD2 aligns across 11 bases. The CDR3 has 13 residues. The J segment lost 7 bases and the V segment lost 5 bases, leaving 4 bases of the junction unmatched. Germline lookup yields CDR1 LNHDA and CDR2 SQIVND (reference sequence). DNA for the CDR3: TGTGCCAGTAGTCGGGGACTAGCGGTTGAGCAGTACTTC. Its protein product is CASSRGLAVEQYF.

The chain couples TRBV5-1 to TRBJ1-1; a weak D match, TRBD1 (5 bases). Per the germline V gene, CDR1 is SGHRS and CDR2 is YFSETQ. The length of the CDR3 is 14 residues. V was trimmed by 7 bases and J by 1 base, leaving 14 bases between them. The CDR3 DNA reads TGCGCCAGCCAACTACTCCAGGGGAACACTGAAGCTTTCTTT. Translated, it gives CASQLLQGNTEAFF.

The chain recombines TRBV27 with TRBJ2-7; 9 bases fit TRBD1. From germline, CDR1 is MNHEY and CDR2 SMNVEV (reference sequence). After removal of 5 bases from V and 6 bases from J, the junction contained 11 bases not matched to a gene. The CDR3 totals 15 residues. This chain's CDR3 is CASSTEGGTGFEQYF. CDR3 bases: TGTGCCAGCAGTACCGAAGGGGGGACAGGGTTCGAGCAGTACTTC.

V is TRBV7-9 and J is TRBJ2-7; TRBD1 matches 9 bases. CDR3 size: 16 residues. The junction had 8 bases not matched to a gene; V was cut back by 5 bases and J by 0 bases. Germline V gene data show CDR1 as SEHNR and CDR2 as FQNEAQ (reference sequence). In DNA form, the CDR3 reads TGTGCCAGCAGCCAGGACAGGGGTCGTCGCTCCTACGAGCAGTACTTC. As protein: CASSQDRGRRSYEQYF.

The chain uses TRBV29-1 and TRBJ2-3; D call uncertain. The CDR3 consists of 13 residues. CDR1 SQVTM and CDR2 ANQGSEA come from the germline V gene. The V gene lost 2 bases and the J gene lost 0 bases, with 6 bases spanning the gap. The CDR3 protein is CSVEFRSTDTQYF. The CDR3, as DNA: TGCAGCGTTGAATTCAGGAGCACAGATACGCAGTATTTT.

The rearrangement joins TRBV6-2 or TRBV6-3 to TRBJ2-7, with 11 bases lining up with TRBD1. The CDR3 runs 15 residues. Germline V gene lookup returns CDR1 MNHEY and CDR2 SVGEGT. The V and J ends lost 6 bases and 1 base, in that order; junction bases with no gene match: 5. The CDR3 protein is CASSRGQGESYEQYF. The CDR3 nucleotides are TGTGCCAGCAGCCGGGGACAGGGGGAGTCCTACGAGCAGTACTTC.

This rearrangement joins TRBV10-1 to TRBJ2-2, with D unresolved. Trimming cost V 7 bases and J 2 bases, with 11 bases left between them. Germline V CDR1 and CDR2: WNHNN, SYGVQD (reference sequence). The CDR3 extends over 14 amino acids. CDR3 in DNA: TGCGCCAGCACCCTTGGGCTAAACACCGGGGAGCTGTTTTTT. It encodes CASTLGLNTGELFF.

This clone occurred a few times. The chain joins TRBV7-9 to TRBJ1-5; tentative D call: TRBD1 (5 bases). The germline gives CDR1 SEHNR, CDR2 FQNEAQ (reference sequence). The CDR3 is 14 amino acids. Trimming took 3 bases from V and 7 from J, leaving 13 bases between them. Here the CDR3 DNA reads TGTGCCAGCAGCTTGAACAGCGGGGGGCAGCCCCAGCATTTT. Protein: CASSLNSGGQPQHF.

The V gene is TRBV6-5, the J gene TRBJ1-1; TRBD1 is a possible D gene (6 bases). V was pared by 5 bases and J by 11 bases, with 18 bases between. Per germline, CDR1 MNHEY and CDR2 SVGAGI. CDR3 length: 13 residues. CDR3 sequence (DNA): TGTGCCAGCAGTACAAAGGGCAGGGGTCGGGCTTTCTTT. Protein: CASSTKGRGRAFF.

This sequence joins TRBV19 and TRBJ2-1; D might be TRBD2 (6 bases). CDR1 is LNHDA, CDR2 SQIVND, per germline (reference sequence). V dropped 0 bases and J dropped 2 bases, with 8 bases sitting between them. CDR3 length equals 15 residues. CDR3 residues: CASSIEGGTYNEQFF. The CDR3 bases are TGTGCCAGTAGTATAGAGGGGGGAACCTACAATGAGCAGTTCTTC.

The genes are TRBV7-9 and TRBJ1-1, with 7 bases that match TRBD1. CDR3 length equals 17 residues. The trim removed 0 bases at V and 1 base at J, leaving 8 bases unmatched. Per germline, CDR1 SEHNR and CDR2 FQNEAQ (reference sequence). The CDR3 sequence is CASSLAQLAGGNTEAFF. The DNA of the CDR3 is TGTGCCAGCAGCTTAGCCCAATTGGCAGGGGGGAACACTGAAGCTTTCTTT.

CDR3 DNA: TGTGCCAGCAGTTTATCCCGGACAGGGGGCGCCAGCTATGGCTACACCTTC. This codes for CASSLSRTGGASYGYTF. The V and J genes are TRBV28 and TRBJ1-2; 11 bases agree with TRBD1. The CDR3 sequence is 17 residues long. The germline gives CDR1 MDHEN, CDR2 SYDVKM. J gave up 4 bases and V 1 base, and 8 bases lay outside the gene matches.

This chain connects TRBV18 to TRBJ2-1; 15 bases are shared with TRBD2. Trimming removed 4 bases from V and 5 bases from J; junction bases left unmatched: 9. Germline CDR1 KGHSH, CDR2 LQKENI. This CDR3 comprises 18 residues. The CDR3 nucleotides are TGTGCCAGCTCACTTGGGACTAGCGGGAGGTTGTCCCACAATGAGCAGTTCTTC. It codes for CASSLGTSGRLSHNEQFF.

For this clone: Other DNA sequences in this specimen translate into the identical CDR3. The chain carries TRBV11-2 and TRBJ1-2; no firm D call. Deletions cut 3 bases from V and 2 bases from J, with 7 bases between. CDR1 SGHAT and CDR2 FQNNGV come from the germline V gene. The length of the CDR3 is 13 residues. This chain's CDR3 is CASSFTDNYGYTF. In DNA form, the CDR3 reads TGTGCCAGCAGCTTTACAGACAACTATGGCTACACCTTC.

The chain employs TRBV7-9 and TRBJ2-7; D is perhaps TRBD2 (6 bases). Germline CDR1 reads SEHNR; CDR2 reads FQNEAQ (reference sequence). The CDR3 runs to 14 residues. V lost 1 base, J lost 5 bases, and 12 bases lay in between. As DNA, the CDR3 is TGTGCCAGCAGCTTAGGGGACTTGGGCCACGAGCAGTACTTC. Translated, it gives CASSLGDLGHEQYF.

This rearrangement joins TRBV2 to TRBJ2-5, with 10 nucleotides matching TRBD2. With V trimmed by 6 bases and J by 0 bases, 7 bases remained unmatched. The CDR3 length is 16 residues. Per the germline V gene, CDR1 is SNHLY and CDR2 is FYNNEI. CDR3 loop: CASSYLAGVYQETQYF. In nucleotides, the CDR3 is TGTGCCAGCAGCTATCTAGCGGGAGTATACCAAGAGACCCAGTACTTC.